This paragraph reports one T cell receptor beta chain. The entry originates in a study of T cell responses to AZD1222 COVID-19 vaccine. Sequencing was performed with immunoSEQ multiplex PCR; in TCRdb, only in-frame clones are kept and a portion is missing. The table shows about 170,000 clones, with around nine tenths occurring only once. The source material was peripheral blood, sampled on day 0 of AZD1222 vaccination. The source is an adult in good health.

CDR3 in amino acids: CASSYYAANYGYTF. The DNA of the CDR3 is TGTGCCAGCAGTTATTACGCTGCTAACTATGGCTACACCTTC. The chain uses TRBV6-5 and TRBJ1-2; D remains ambiguous. Germline CDR1 reads MNHEY; CDR2 reads SVGAGI. The CDR3 consists of 14 residues. The V gene lost 3 bases and the J gene lost 0 bases, with 8 bases spanning the gap.